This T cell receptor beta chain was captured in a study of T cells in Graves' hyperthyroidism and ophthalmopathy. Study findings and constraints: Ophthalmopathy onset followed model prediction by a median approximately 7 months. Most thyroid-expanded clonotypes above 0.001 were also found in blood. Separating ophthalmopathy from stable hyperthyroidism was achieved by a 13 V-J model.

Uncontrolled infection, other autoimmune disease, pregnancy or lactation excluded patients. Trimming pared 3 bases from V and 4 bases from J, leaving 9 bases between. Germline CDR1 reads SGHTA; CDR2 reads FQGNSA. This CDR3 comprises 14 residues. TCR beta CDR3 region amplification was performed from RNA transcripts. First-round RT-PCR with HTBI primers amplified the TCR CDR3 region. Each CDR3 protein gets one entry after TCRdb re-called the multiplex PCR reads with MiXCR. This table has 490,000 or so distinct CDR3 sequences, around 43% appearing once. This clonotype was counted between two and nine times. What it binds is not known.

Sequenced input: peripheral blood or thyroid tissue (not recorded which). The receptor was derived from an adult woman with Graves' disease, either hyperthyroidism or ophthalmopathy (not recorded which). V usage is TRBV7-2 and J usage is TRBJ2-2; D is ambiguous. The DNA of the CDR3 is TGTGCCAGCAGCTTCGGACGAACCACCGGGGAGCTGTTTTTT. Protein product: CASSFGRTTGELFF. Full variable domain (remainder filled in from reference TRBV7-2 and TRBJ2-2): GAGVSQSPSNKVTEKGKDVELRCDPISGHTALYWYRQSLGQGLEFLIYFQGNSAPDKSGLPSDRFSAERTGGSVSTLTIQRTQQEDSAVYLCASSFGRTTGELFFGEGSRLTVL.